This T cell receptor (beta chain) comes out of a study of blood T cell repertoires in COVID-19. The assay was immunoSEQ multiplex PCR, and TCRdb's table has in-frame clones only and misses some. Seen here are 250,000 to 300,000 clones, around nine tenths observed once, and the top ten hold roughly 13%. This clone appeared a single time. Patients at the Seattle site were enrolled during active infection and followed longitudinally. Germline V lookup: CDR1 GTSNPN, CDR2 SVGIG (reference sequence). Trimming cost V 2 bases and J 1 base, with 8 bases left between them. This CDR3 contains 13 residues. The chain links TRBV30 to TRBJ1-2, with no clear D. This clonotype was sampled from a woman aged 70-85 years with COVID-19, enrolled during active disease. Sequenced: peripheral blood. CDR3: CAWSPDNNYGYTF. DNA of the CDR3: TGTGCCTGGAGTCCCGACAATAACTATGGCTACACCTTC.